The entry that follows covers one TCR beta chain sequence. Its antigen is undetermined. These data are taken from a study of cytomegalovirus exposure and HLA in healthy donors. Points from the study as a whole: In a later analysis, specific HLA alleles were associated with 15,000 to 20,000 TCR beta sequences at a 0.05 false discovery rate. Immune exposure information comprised only CMV serostatus. Later analysis reportedly placed an Asian-associated ancestry cluster below the roughly 670-donor mean in N-insertions.

PCR primers comprised 60 Vbeta and 13 Jbeta primers. Sequencing used immunoSEQ multiplex PCR; TCRdb keeps in-frame clones, though not all of them. The sample consists of about 140,000 clones, 80% of them appearing once. There are 14 residues in the CDR3. The germline gives CDR1 MNHEY, CDR2 SVGAGI. The V gene lost 2 bases and the J gene lost 4 bases, with 8 bases spanning the gap. Material: PBMCs. The receptor's source is a man between 40 and 49 years old in good health and CMV-seronegative. The chain recombines TRBV6-5 with TRBJ1-4, with a weak D call TRBD1 (5 bases). The CDR3 here is CASSYRTNNEKLFF. The CDR3 region has the DNA TGTGCCAGCAGTTACAGGACAAATAATGAAAAACTGTTTTTT.